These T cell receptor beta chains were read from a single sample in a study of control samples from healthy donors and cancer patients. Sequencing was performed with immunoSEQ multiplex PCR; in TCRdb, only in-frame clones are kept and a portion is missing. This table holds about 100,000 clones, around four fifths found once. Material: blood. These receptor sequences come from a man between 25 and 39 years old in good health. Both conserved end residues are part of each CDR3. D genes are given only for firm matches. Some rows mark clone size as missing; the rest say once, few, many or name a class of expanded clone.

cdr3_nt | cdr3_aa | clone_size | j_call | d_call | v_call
TGTGCCAGCAGCCCTGTCGACAGAGCCTACGAGCAGTACTTC | CASSPVDRAYEQYF | . | TRBJ2-7 | . | TRBV7-9
TGCGCCAGCAAAGTAGGGGGGAGCTCCTACAATGAGCAGTTCTTC | CASKVGGSSYNEQFF | . | TRBJ2-1 | . | TRBV5-1
TGTGCCAGCAGTCCCCAGGGGTACAATGAGCAGTTCTTC | CASSPQGYNEQFF | . | TRBJ2-1 | . | TRBV12-3/TRBV12-4
TGTGCCAGCAGCCAAGAGGGCAGGTTCCTCACAGATACGCAGTATTTT | CASSQEGRFLTDTQYF | . | TRBJ2-3 | . | TRBV14
TGTGCCAGCAGCTTGGGGGGCAGGACTAATGAAAAACTGTTTTTT | CASSLGGRTNEKLFF | . | TRBJ1-4 | . | TRBV7-6
TGTGCCAGCAGTTCTACCGGGAGCAGCACCGAGTTCTTC | CASSSTGSSTEFF | . | TRBJ2-1 | . | TRBV6-9
TGTGCCAGTAGCCTACGAGGCGCCTCTGGAAACACCATATATTTT | CASSLRGASGNTIYF | few | TRBJ1-3 | . | TRBV19
TGTGCCACCAGCAGAGGGTCGGTCTCCAACAATGAGCAGTTCTTC | CATSRGSVSNNEQFF | once | TRBJ2-1 | . | TRBV15
TGTGCCAGCAGCCCCCCCGAAAGCAATCAGCCCCAGCATTTT | CASSPPESNQPQHF | . | TRBJ1-5 | . | TRBV11-3
TGTGCCAGCAGTGACTCATGGTTCACCGGGGAGCTGTTTTTT | CASSDSWFTGELFF | . | TRBJ2-2 | . | TRBV6-4
TGTGCCAGCAGCTTACCATCAAGCGGGGGGGTTATGTATACGCAGTATTTT | CASSLPSSGGVMYTQYF | . | TRBJ2-3 | TRBD2 | TRBV11-2
TGTGCCAGCTCATCACGCTCCGCGGGACAGGGAGACAATGAGCAGTTCTTC | CASSSRSAGQGDNEQFF | once | TRBJ2-1 | TRBD1 | TRBV18
TGTGCCAGCTCGCAGGGAAGCAATCAGCCCCAGCATTTT | CASSQGSNQPQHF | . | TRBJ1-5 | . | TRBV18
TGTGCCAGCAGGCCGACAGGGGGCACTGAAGCTTTCTTT | CASRPTGGTEAFF | . | TRBJ1-1 | TRBD1 | TRBV12-3/TRBV12-4
TGTGCCATCCCCGGGACAGGGCATAATCAGCCCCAGCATTTT | CAIPGTGHNQPQHF | . | TRBJ1-5 | TRBD1 | TRBV10-3
TGTGCCTGGGACCCCTCCCAGGGGAACACTGAAGCTTTCTTT | CAWDPSQGNTEAFF | . | TRBJ1-1 | . | TRBV30
TGTGCCAGCCGGGACAGGGTATCAGCCGGGGAGCTGTTTTTT | CASRDRVSAGELFF | . | TRBJ2-2 | TRBD1 | TRBV19
TGTGCCAGCAGCCCTCGGGGGGGGCCCACAGATACGCAGTATTTT | CASSPRGGPTDTQYF | . | TRBJ2-3 | TRBD2 | TRBV9
TGCGCCAGCAGCTCTCAGGGGAGAGGGGCCAACGTCCTGACTTTC | CASSSQGRGANVLTF | . | TRBJ2-6 | . | TRBV5-1
TGTGCCAGCAGCCAAGAGGGGTTTGGGGATCAGCCCCAGCATTTT | CASSQEGFGDQPQHF | . | TRBJ1-5 | . | TRBV4-2
TGTGCCAGCAGTGAAGTTCCGGGGACGAGGGCCTACGAGCAGTACTTC | CASSEVPGTRAYEQYF | . | TRBJ2-7 | . | TRBV6-1
TGTGCCAGCTCTATTCGGGGGGTTCTTTTGAGTGAGCAGTTCTTC | CASSIRGVLLSEQFF | . | TRBJ2-1 | TRBD2 | TRBV3-1/TRBV3-2
TGTGCCACCAGCGTCGGGAGTTCAGATACGCAGTATTTT | CATSVGSSDTQYF | . | TRBJ2-3 | . | TRBV15
TGTGCCAGCAGCTTGGACAATGAGCAGTTCTTC | CASSLDNEQFF | . | TRBJ2-1 | . | TRBV5-6
TGTGCCAGTACGAGCGGGGGGATGGACAATGAGCAGTTCTTC | CASTSGGMDNEQFF | once | TRBJ2-1 | TRBD2 | TRBV28
TGTGCCAGCAGCTTAGCGGATCAGCCCCAGCATTTT | CASSLADQPQHF | . | TRBJ1-5 | . | TRBV7-8
TGTGCCAGCAGCCGACGAGGACTAGCGGGGACAAACACCGGGGAGCTGTTTTTT | CASSRRGLAGTNTGELFF | . | TRBJ2-2 | TRBD2 | TRBV13
TGTGCCAGCAGTCCCCGGGACGGCTCTGGAAACACCATATATTTT | CASSPRDGSGNTIYF | . | TRBJ1-3 | . | TRBV27
TGTGCCAGCAGCTTAGGCCGGAATTCACCCCTCCACTTT | CASSLGRNSPLHF | . | TRBJ1-6 | . | TRBV11-2
TGTGCCAGCAGTGCGGGGGGTGAATCCTACGAGCAGTACTTC | CASSAGGESYEQYF | . | TRBJ2-7 | TRBD2 | TRBV2
TGCGCCAGCAGCCCAATCGAGTGGGCTGGCTATGGCTACACCTTC | CASSPIEWAGYGYTF | . | TRBJ1-2 | . | TRBV5-1
TGTGCCAGCTCTTTTTACAGGGGACAGCCCCAGCATTTT | CASSFYRGQPQHF | . | TRBJ1-5 | TRBD1 | TRBV12-3/TRBV12-4